This entry features one TCR beta chain sequence. The entry originates in a study of blood T cell repertoires in COVID-19. CDR1 and CDR2 from the germline V gene are WSHSY and SAAADI. Trimming removed 3 bases from V and 2 bases from J, with 15 bases in between. This CDR3 has 16 residues. Those who participated ranged in age from roughly 18 to 90 years and resided in about two dozen US areas. Self-reported history from a screening survey and questionnaire set each donor's cohort. TCRdb's copy holds only in-frame clones and misses some; the assay was immunoSEQ multiplex PCR. The sample comprises approximately 250,000 clones, more than 85% of which are singletons, and roughly 2.9% rests with the top ten.

Sequencing was carried out using PBMCs or T cells enriched from blood (not recorded which). This chain links TRBV10-2 with TRBJ2-3; a weak D match, TRBD1 (5 bases). The sequence was obtained from a man aged 35 to 55 who had been exposed to COVID-19. DNA of the CDR3: TGCGCCAGCAGTGAAGGATGGGGCTCGGCCACAGATACGCAGTATTTT. It encodes CASSEGWGSATDTQYF.